The entry below describes one TCR beta chain. Its antigen is not known. The sample originates from a study of siplizumab effects on memory and regulatory T cells. This CDR3 region has 13 residues. CDR1 is SGHRS and CDR2 is YFSETQ in the germline V gene. The V end was cut by 2 bases, the J end by 1 base, with 6 bases between. Study-level findings and limits: The authors could not assign a naive or memory phenotype to roughly 80-95% of proliferating CD4+ or CD8+ clones.

Repertoires were generated with immunoSEQ multiplex PCR, while TCRdb's copy carries only in-frame clones and drops some. The data show roughly 80,000 clones, roughly 89% seen once. Specimen: Tregs sorted from blood. The sequence was collected from a human donor in good health. This chain joins TRBV5-1 and TRBJ2-5, with unresolved D. The CDR3 here is CASSFQTQETQYF. CDR3 nucleotide sequence: TGCGCCAGCAGCTTCCAGACCCAAGAGACCCAGTACTTC.